Listed here are 18 T cell receptor beta chains from one sample, sequenced in a study of T cells after yellow fever vaccination. Via MiXCR, TCRdb re-called the 5' RACE reads, giving one row per CDR3 protein. The sample lists 500,000 to 650,000 distinct CDR3 sequences; roughly an eighth were seen once. Sequences were derived from PBMCs, sampled on the day of the yellow fever booster vaccination. The receptors come from a man in his thirties or forties who received the YFV17D yellow fever vaccine.

A few counts support this clonotype. The V gene is TRBV20-1, the J gene TRBJ2-2, with D tentatively TRBD2 (5 bases). V lost 0 bases, J lost 6 bases, and 14 bases lay in between. CDR1 is DFQATT and CDR2 is SNEGSKA in the germline V gene (reference sequence). The CDR3 runs to 15 residues. The CDR3 spells CSARDSRRWAGELFF. CDR3 sequence (DNA): TGCAGTGCTAGAGATTCTCGGAGGTGGGCCGGGGAGCTGTTTTTT.

This clonotype was observed a few times. The rearrangement links TRBV2 to TRBJ2-3; 7 nucleotides match TRBD2. Germline CDR1 SNHLY, CDR2 FYNNEI. This CDR3 is built from 15 residues. Trimming cost V 10 bases and J 2 bases; bases outside gene matches: 12. The CDR3 spells CATVSEGGVTDTQYF. CDR3 in DNA: TGTGCCACCGTGTCGGAGGGAGGGGTCACAGATACGCAGTATTTT. The variable domain in full, completed from reference TRBV2 and TRBJ2-3, reads EPEVTQTPSHQVTQMGQEVILRCVPISNHLYFYWYRQILGQKVEFLVSFYNNEISEKSEIFDDQFSVERPDGSNFTLKIRSTKLEDSAMYFCATVSEGGVTDTQYFGPGTRLTVL.

There are a few counts of this clonotype. The chain uses TRBV20-1 and TRBJ1-4; D not resolved. This CDR3 comprises 14 residues. The germline CDR1 and CDR2 sequences are DFQATT and SNEGSKA (reference sequence). The ends were cut back, 6 bases at V and 3 bases at J, with 14 bases in the middle. Here the CDR3 reads CSAVDPGANEKLFF. Here the CDR3 DNA reads TGCAGTGCAGTAGATCCGGGAGCTAATGAAAAACTGTTTTTT.

This clonotype came up many times. V and J are TRBV11-2 and TRBJ1-1; a weak D match, TRBD1 (5 bases). Looked up from germline, CDR1 is SGHAT and CDR2 is FQNNGV. Trimming took off 5 bases at V and 0 bases at J, with 10 bases between the two ends. This CDR3 comprises 14 residues. This chain's CDR3 is CASSTGLLNTEAFF. The DNA for the CDR3 is TGTGCCAGCAGCACGGGACTTCTGAACACTGAAGCTTTCTTT.

The rearrangement links TRBV20-1 to TRBJ2-7, with 7 bases identical to TRBD2. The CDR3 has 12 amino acids. Germline V gives CDR1 DFQATT, CDR2 SNEGSKA (reference sequence). V trimming: 1 base; J trimming: 12 bases; junction bases outside the gene matches: 9. The CDR3 nucleotides read TGCAGTGCTAGAGTGGCGGGAGAGGGTTTGTACTTC. Amino acid sequence: CSARVAGEGLYF.

This clonotype was found a few times. CDR3 sequence: CARIEGEEQFF. The CDR3 DNA follows: TGTGCCAGGATTGAGGGGGAAGAGCAGTTCTTC. The chain combines TRBV6-6 with TRBJ2-1, with D possibly matching TRBD1 (6 bases). This CDR3 contains 11 residues. Germline V lookup: CDR1 MNHNY, CDR2 SVGAGI (reference sequence). Between the trimmed V and J ends, which lost 9 bases and 10 bases, there was a span of 13 bases.

J is TRBJ2-2 and V is TRBV11-2; a weak D match, TRBD1 (5 bases). The CDR3 totals 18 residues. V was trimmed by 1 base and J by 4 bases, leaving 19 bases between them. The germline V gene encodes CDR1 SGHAT and CDR2 FQNNGV. In DNA, the CDR3 is TGTGCCAGCAGCTTAGGGGGTGGATGGGGCGCTTTCACCGGGGAGCTGTTTTTT. Amino acid sequence: CASSLGGGWGAFTGELFF.

This rearrangement joins TRBV20-1 to TRBJ1-6; D is ambiguous. Trimming removed 2 bases at V and 7 bases at J, with 12 bases between. The CDR3 runs 14 residues. CDR1 and CDR2 from the germline V gene are DFQATT and SNEGSKA (reference sequence). As DNA, the CDR3 is TGCAGTGCTAGATCCGGCAGTGGCAATTCACCCCTCCACTTT. Residues: CSARSGSGNSPLHF.

This clonotype was found many times. The rearrangement links TRBV7-3 to TRBJ2-1, with 9 bases aligning to TRBD2. With V trimmed by 8 bases and J by 4 bases, 3 bases remained unmatched. The CDR3 spans 13 residues. Germline loops: CDR1 SGHTA, CDR2 FQGTGA. CDR3 region: CASGRGGYNEQFF. In DNA form, the CDR3 reads TGTGCCAGCGGGCGGGGGGGGTACAATGAGCAGTTCTTC. The full variable domain, with the rest looked up from reference TRBV7-3 and TRBJ2-1, is GAGVSQTPSNKVTEKGKYVELRCDPISGHTALYWYRQSLGQGPEFLIYFQGTGAADDSGLPNDRFFAVRPEGSVSTLKIQRTERGDSAVYLCASGRGGYNEQFFGPGTRLTVL.

This clonotype has ten or more counts. The chain is built from TRBV9 and TRBJ1-2; no clear D. The CDR3 totals 13 residues. CDR1 and CDR2 (germline): SGDLS, YYNGEE. V lost 0 bases, J lost 2 bases, and 5 bases lay in between. CDR3 loop: CASSVDRNYGYTF. The CDR3 nucleotides read TGTGCCAGCAGCGTAGACAGAAACTATGGCTACACCTTC.

This clonotype has a handful of counts. This chain uses TRBV27 with TRBJ2-7; the D gene is possibly TRBD2 (6 bases). V gave up 7 bases and J gave up 1 base, with 14 bases separating them. The germline V gene encodes CDR1 MNHEY and CDR2 SMNVEV (reference sequence). This CDR3 has 14 amino acids. The chain's CDR3 is CASKTGATSYEQYF. In DNA, the CDR3 is TGTGCCAGCAAAACGGGAGCTACATCCTACGAGCAGTACTTC.

V gene TRBV12-3 or TRBV12-4 combines with J gene TRBJ2-7, with TRBD1 as a possible D gene (6 bases). V was shortened by 6 bases and J by 0 bases, with 15 bases between the two germline ends. The CDR3 is 15 residues long. This chain's CDR3 is CASSATGTHSYEQYF. The CDR3 nucleotides read TGTGCCAGCAGCGCTACAGGGACCCACTCCTACGAGCAGTACTTC.

This clonotype was seen a few times. This rearrangement joins TRBV6-1 to TRBJ2-7; 13 bases fit TRBD2. Germline V gene data show CDR1 as MNHNS and CDR2 as SASEGT. The CDR3 loop spans 17 amino acids. The V segment lost 5 bases and the J segment 0 bases; nucleotides outside the gene matches: 7. The CDR3 region has the DNA TGTGCCAGCAGTCGGACTAGCGGGAGCGTAAGCTCCTACGAGCAGTACTTC. This encodes CASSRTSGSVSSYEQYF.

The chain couples TRBV7-6 to TRBJ2-1; perhaps D is TRBD1 or TRBD2 (5 bases each). V gave up 1 base and J gave up 4 bases, with 11 bases separating them. The length of the CDR3 is 15 residues. Germline-derived CDR1 and CDR2 are SGHVS and FNYEAQ. The chain's CDR3 is CASSLGPGPYNEQFF. As DNA, the CDR3 is TGTGCCAGCAGCTTAGGACCGGGACCATACAATGAGCAGTTCTTC.

The V call is TRBV7-9, the J call TRBJ2-7; 10 nucleotides match TRBD2. Germline V lookup: CDR1 SEHNR, CDR2 FQNEAQ (reference sequence). This CDR3 has 17 amino acids. The trim removed 5 bases at V and 1 base at J, leaving 11 bases unmatched. CDR3 coding DNA: TGTGCCAGCAGCCCCGCAGCGGGAGGGCCCACATCCTACGAGCAGTACTTC. Encoded protein: CASSPAAGGPTSYEQYF.

This clonotype was counted a few times. The J gene is TRBJ2-1, the V gene TRBV4-3; 12 nucleotides line up with TRBD2. The CDR3 length is 15 residues. From germline, CDR1 is LGHNA and CDR2 YSLEER. J lost 10 bases, V lost 4 bases, and 8 bases had no gene match. Here the CDR3 reads CASSLTSGGGREQFF. The CDR3 DNA follows: TGCGCCAGCAGCCTGACTAGCGGGGGTGGGCGGGAGCAGTTCTTC.

This clonotype was counted only a few times. CDR3 in DNA: TGTGCCAGCAGCCAAGTTCCAGGGCGGAGTGGCTACACCTTC. As protein: CASSQVPGRSGYTF. This chain joins TRBV3-1 and TRBJ1-2, with a possible D match to TRBD1 (5 bases). The germline gives CDR1 LGHDT, CDR2 YNNKEL (reference sequence). There are 14 residues in the CDR3. V lost 1 base and J 7 bases, leaving 13 bases between the germline ends.

The rearrangement uses TRBV11-2 and TRBJ2-2; TRBD2 matches 13 bases. Germline V CDR1 and CDR2: SGHAT, FQNNGV. This CDR3 has 17 residues. Germline trimming cut 4 bases from V and 7 bases from J; bases unmatched to any gene: 9. The CDR3 DNA sequence: TGTGCCAGCAGCTCGCGGACTAGCGGGAGTGTCGGCGGGGAGCTGTTTTTT. This sequence encodes CASSSRTSGSVGGELFF.